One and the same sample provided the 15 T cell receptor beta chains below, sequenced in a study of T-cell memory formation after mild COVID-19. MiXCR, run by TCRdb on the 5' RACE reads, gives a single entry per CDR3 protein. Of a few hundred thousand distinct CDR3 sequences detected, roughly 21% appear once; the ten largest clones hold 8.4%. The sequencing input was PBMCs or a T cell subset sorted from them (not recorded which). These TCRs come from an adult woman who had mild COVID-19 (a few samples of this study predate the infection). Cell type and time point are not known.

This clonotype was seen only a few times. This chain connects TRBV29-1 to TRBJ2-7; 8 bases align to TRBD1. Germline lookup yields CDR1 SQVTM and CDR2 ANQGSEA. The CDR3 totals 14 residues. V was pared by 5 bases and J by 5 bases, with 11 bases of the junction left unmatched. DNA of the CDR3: TGCAGCGTTAAAGGCAGGGGGCTGAGTGACGAGCAGTACTTC. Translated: CSVKGRGLSDEQYF.

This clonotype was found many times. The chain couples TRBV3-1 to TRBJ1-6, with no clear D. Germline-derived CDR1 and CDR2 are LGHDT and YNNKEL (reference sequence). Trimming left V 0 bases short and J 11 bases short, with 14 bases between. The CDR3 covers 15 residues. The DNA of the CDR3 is TGTGCCAGCAGCCAAGATCTGGTCACCCGAGCACCCCTCCACTTT. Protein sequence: CASSQDLVTRAPLHF.

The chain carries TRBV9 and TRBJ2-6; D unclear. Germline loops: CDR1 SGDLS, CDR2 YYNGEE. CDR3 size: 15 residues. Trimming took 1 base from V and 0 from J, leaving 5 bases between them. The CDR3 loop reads CASSVSSSGANVLTF. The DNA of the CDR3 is TGTGCCAGCAGCGTAAGCAGCTCTGGGGCCAACGTCCTGACTTTC.

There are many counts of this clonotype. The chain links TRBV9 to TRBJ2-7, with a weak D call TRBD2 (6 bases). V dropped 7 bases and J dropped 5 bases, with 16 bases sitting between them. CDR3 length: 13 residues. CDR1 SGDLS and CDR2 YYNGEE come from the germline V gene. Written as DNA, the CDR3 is TGTGCCAGCGGTGGACTATCGGGCCACGAGCAGTACTTC. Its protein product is CASGGLSGHEQYF. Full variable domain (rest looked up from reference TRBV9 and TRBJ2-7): DSGVTQTPKHLITATGQRVTLRCSPRSGDLSVYWYQQSLDQGLQFLIQYYNGEERAKGNILERFSAQQFPDLHSELNLSSLELGDSALYFCASGGLSGHEQYFGPGTRLTVT.

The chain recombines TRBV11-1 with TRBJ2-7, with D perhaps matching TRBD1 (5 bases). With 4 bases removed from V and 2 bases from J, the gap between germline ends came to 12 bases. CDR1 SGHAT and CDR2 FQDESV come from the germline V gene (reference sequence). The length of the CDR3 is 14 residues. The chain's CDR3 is CASSSTQGPYEQYF. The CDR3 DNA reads TGTGCCAGCAGCTCCACTCAGGGCCCCTACGAGCAGTACTTC. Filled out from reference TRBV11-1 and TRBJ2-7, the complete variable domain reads EAEVAQSPRYKITEKSQAVAFWCDPISGHATLYWYRQILGQGPELLVQFQDESVVDDSQLPKDRFSAERLKGVDSTLKIQPAELGDSAMYLCASSSTQGPYEQYFGPGTRLTVT.

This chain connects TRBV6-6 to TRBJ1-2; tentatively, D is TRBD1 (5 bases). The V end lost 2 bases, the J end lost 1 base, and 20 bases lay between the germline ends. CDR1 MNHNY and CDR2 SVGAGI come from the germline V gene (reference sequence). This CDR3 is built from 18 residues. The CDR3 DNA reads TGTGCCAGCAGTTACAGGACGGAGGGGAGTCCTATTAACTATGGCTACACCTTC. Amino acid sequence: CASSYRTEGSPINYGYTF.

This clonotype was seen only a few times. The CDR3: CASSGTSGIDTQYF. For the CDR3, the DNA is TGCGCCAGCAGCGGGACGTCAGGGATAGATACGCAGTATTTT. This rearrangement joins TRBV5-1 to TRBJ2-3, with D perhaps being TRBD1 or TRBD2 (5 bases each). V lost 4 bases and J lost 5, with 14 bases in between. The CDR3 length is 14 residues. The germline CDR1 and CDR2 sequences are SGHRS and YFSETQ.

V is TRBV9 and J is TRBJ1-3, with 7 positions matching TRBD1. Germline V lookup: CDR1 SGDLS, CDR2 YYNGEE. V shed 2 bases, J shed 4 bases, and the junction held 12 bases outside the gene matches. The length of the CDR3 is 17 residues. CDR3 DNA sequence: TGTGCCAGCAGCGTGGGGGGACAGTTCGCTCAGGGAAACACCATATATTTT. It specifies CASSVGGQFAQGNTIYF.

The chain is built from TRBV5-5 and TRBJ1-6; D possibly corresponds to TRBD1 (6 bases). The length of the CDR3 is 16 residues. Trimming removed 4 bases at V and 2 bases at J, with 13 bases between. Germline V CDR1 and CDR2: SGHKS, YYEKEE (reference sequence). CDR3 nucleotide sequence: TGTGCCAGCAGCCCCTTAGGACAGACCTATAATTCACCCCTCCACTTT. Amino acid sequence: CASSPLGQTYNSPLHF.

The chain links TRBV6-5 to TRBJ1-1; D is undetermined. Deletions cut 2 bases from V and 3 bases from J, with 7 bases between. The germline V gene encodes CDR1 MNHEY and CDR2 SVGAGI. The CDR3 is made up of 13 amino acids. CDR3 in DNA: TGTGCCAGCAGTTACGATTCGGACACTGAAGCTTTCTTT. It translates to CASSYDSDTEAFF.

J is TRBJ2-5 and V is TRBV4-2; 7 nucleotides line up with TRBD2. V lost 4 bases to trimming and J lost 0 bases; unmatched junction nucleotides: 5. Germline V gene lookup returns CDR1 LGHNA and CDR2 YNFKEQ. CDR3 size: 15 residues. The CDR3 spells CASSPGGSYQETQYF. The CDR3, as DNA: TGTGCCAGCAGCCCGGGGGGTTCCTACCAAGAGACCCAGTACTTC.

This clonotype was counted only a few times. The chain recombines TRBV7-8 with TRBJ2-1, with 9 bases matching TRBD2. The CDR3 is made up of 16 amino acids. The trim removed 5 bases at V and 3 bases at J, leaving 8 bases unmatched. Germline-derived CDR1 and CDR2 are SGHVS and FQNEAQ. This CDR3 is CASSPTGTSSYNEQFF. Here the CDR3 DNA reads TGTGCCAGCAGCCCCACCGGGACTAGCAGCTACAATGAGCAGTTCTTC.

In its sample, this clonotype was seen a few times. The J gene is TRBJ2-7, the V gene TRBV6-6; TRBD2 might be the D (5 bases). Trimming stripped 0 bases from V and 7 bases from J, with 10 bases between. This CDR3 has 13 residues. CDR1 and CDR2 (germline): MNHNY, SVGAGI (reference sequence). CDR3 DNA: TGTGCCAGCAGTTACTCGGAGGAGCAAGAGCAGTACTTC. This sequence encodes CASSYSEEQEQYF.

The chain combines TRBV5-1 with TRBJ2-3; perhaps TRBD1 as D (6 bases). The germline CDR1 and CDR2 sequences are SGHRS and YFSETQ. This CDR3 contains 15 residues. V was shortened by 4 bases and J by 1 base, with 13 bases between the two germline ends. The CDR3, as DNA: TGCGCCAGCAGCATTCAGGGGTGGGGCACAGATACGCAGTATTTT. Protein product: CASSIQGWGTDTQYF.

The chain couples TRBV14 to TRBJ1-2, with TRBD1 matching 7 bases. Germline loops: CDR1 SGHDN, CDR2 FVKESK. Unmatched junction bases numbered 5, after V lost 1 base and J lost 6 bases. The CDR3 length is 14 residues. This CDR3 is CASSQVQGTHGYTF. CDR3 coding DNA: TGTGCCAGCAGCCAAGTACAGGGGACCCATGGCTACACCTTC.